This TCR beta chain is drawn from a study of cytomegalovirus exposure and HLA in healthy donors. Study-level results: Association of about 17,000 TCR beta sequences with HLA alleles was found at 0.05 false discovery rate in a later analysis. Per a later analysis, HLA-associated TCR beta chains showed more clonal expansion than other, equally common TCR beta chains. In a later analysis, several top co-occurrence clusters appeared linked to parvovirus B19, influenza, CMV and Epstein-Barr virus.

Points on this clone: Its antigen remains unidentified.

The donors comprised healthy bone marrow donors. Trimming cost V 0 bases and J 4 bases, with 19 bases left between them. This CDR3 region has 17 residues. Germline V gene lookup returns CDR1 MNHEY and CDR2 SMNVEV (reference sequence). PCR amplification relied on 60 Vbeta primers (plus 13 Jbeta primers). The table came from immunoSEQ multiplex PCR; TCRdb's copy has only in-frame clones and leaves some out. The sample has 120,000 or so clones, roughly 80% seen once. The rearrangement uses TRBV27 and TRBJ2-7, with a possible D match to TRBD2 (6 bases). Material for sequencing was PBMCs. The source is a male donor in good health and CMV-seropositive. In DNA, the CDR3 is TGTGCCAGCAGTTTATCGTATCGATCGGGAGCCAAGTACGAGCAGTACTTC. Translated: CASSLSYRSGAKYEQYF.